This T cell receptor (beta chain) was recovered during a study of T cells in Graves' hyperthyroidism and ophthalmopathy. Study results and caveats: Blood also showed most of the thyroid clonotypes that were expanded above 0.001.

Researchers amplified the TCR beta CDR3 regions from RNA transcripts. HTBI primers were used for first-round RT-PCR of the TCR CDR3. Using its own MiXCR run on the multiplex PCR reads, TCRdb lists one record per CDR3 protein. This sample carries 690,000 or so distinct CDR3 sequences, approximately 18% of them seen once, and the ten largest clones take 16%. The CDR3 contains 17 residues. CDR1 and CDR2 (germline): LGHDT, YNNKEL (reference sequence). Trimming removed 1 base at V and 3 bases at J, with 18 bases between. The diagnostic basis comprised clinical symptoms, serum thyroxine and TRAb, thyroid ultrasound and orbital computed tomography. On this clonotype: Its cognate antigen is unknown.

Input material: blood. The V call is TRBV3-1, the J call TRBJ1-2, with a weak D call TRBD1 (5 bases). This clonotype was obtained from a woman aged 45-60 years with Graves' hyperthyroidism that later progressed to Graves' ophthalmopathy. In DNA form, the CDR3 reads TGTGCCAGCAGCCAAGTAATGCTATTCAGGGATGACTATGGCTACACCTTC. It translates to CASSQVMLFRDDYGYTF.